These 8 T cell receptor beta chains were all obtained from the same sample, sequenced in a study of identical twins. MiXCR, applied by TCRdb to the 5' RACE reads, yields one record per CDR3 protein. This sample has approximately 600,000 distinct CDR3 sequences, with less than 9% found just once. This sample also belongs to another study, concerning yellow fever vaccine responses in identical twins.

The source material was PBMCs. These receptor sequences come from a woman in her late teens or twenties in good health.

V is TRBV3-1 and J is TRBJ1-5; no clear D gene. The germline V gene has CDR1 LGHDT and CDR2 YNNKEL (reference sequence). The CDR3 runs to 15 residues. The V and J ends lost 0 bases and 6 bases respectively, with 12 bases between them. In DNA form, the CDR3 reads TGTGCCAGCAGCCAAGATGCCAGTGCGGGTCAGCCCCAGCATTTT. Protein sequence: CASSQDASAGQPQHF.

This sequence joins TRBV12-3 or TRBV12-4 and TRBJ2-7, with D perhaps TRBD1 (5 bases). The CDR3 has 16 amino acids. V dropped 6 bases and J dropped 3 bases, with 21 bases sitting between them. CDR3 sequence reads: CASSESGYPQVYEQYF. The CDR3 coding sequence is TGTGCCAGCAGCGAATCAGGGTACCCCCAGGTCTACGAGCAGTACTTC.

The V call is TRBV4-1, the J call TRBJ1-5; TRBD1 might be the D (6 bases). V lost 1 base, J lost 3 bases, and 13 bases lay in between. The CDR3 totals 16 residues. CDR1 is MGHRA and CDR2 is YSYEKL in the germline V gene. The CDR3 DNA follows: TGCGCCAGCAGCCAAGTATCCACAGGGTCCAATCAGCCCCAGCATTTT. It translates to CASSQVSTGSNQPQHF.

On this clonotype: One junction end does not reproduce the germline sequence, and a read error may be involved. The chain links TRBV7-2 to TRBJ2-7; D uncertain. This CDR3 is built from 14 residues. Per the germline V gene, CDR1 is SGHTA and CDR2 is FQGNSA. CDR3 sequence reads: CASRLVPKLGEQYF. The CDR3 coding sequence is TGTGCCAGCAGGTTAGTTCCCAAACTCGGGGAGCAGTACTTC. Filled out from reference TRBV7-2 and TRBJ2-7, the complete variable domain reads GAGVSQSPSNKVTEKGKDVELRCDPISGHTALYWYRQSLGQGLEFLIYFQGNSAPDKSGLPSDRFSAERTGGSVSTLTIQRTQQEDSAVYLCASRLVPKLGEQYFGPGTRLTVT.

This clonotype was counted only a few times. V usage is TRBV5-1 and J usage is TRBJ1-6; 8 bases line up with TRBD1. This CDR3 is 18 amino acids long. The V gene's germline CDR1 is SGHRS and CDR2 YFSETQ. After removal of 0 bases from V and 8 bases from J, the junction contained 13 bases not matched to a gene. CDR3 amino acids: CASSLAGQGRMVDSPLHF. The CDR3 DNA reads TGCGCCAGCAGCTTGGCCGGACAGGGAAGGATGGTCGATTCACCCCTCCACTTT. Together with reference TRBV5-1 and TRBJ1-6, the CDR3 gives the full variable domain: KAGVTQTPRYLIKTRGQQVTLSCSPISGHRSVSWYQQTPGQGLQFLFEYFSETQRNKGNFPGRFSGRQFSNSRSEMNVSTLELGDSALYLCASSLAGQGRMVDSPLHFGNGTRLTVT.

This clonotype was counted only a few times. This sequence joins TRBV7-9 and TRBJ1-3; tentative D call: TRBD1 (5 bases). The CDR3 spans 17 residues. The V end was cut by 1 base, the J end by 0 bases, with 13 bases between. CDR1 is SEHNR and CDR2 is FQNEAQ in the germline V gene (reference sequence). CDR3 amino acids: CASSLGDVVASGNTIYF. The CDR3 bases are TGTGCCAGCAGCTTAGGGGACGTTGTCGCCTCTGGAAACACCATATATTTT.

CDR3 coding DNA: TGTGCCATCAGGGGGGACTTGCCGACCTACGAGCAGTACTTC. Translated: CAIRGDLPTYEQYF. The chain has TRBV10-3 and TRBJ2-7; a possible D gene is TRBD2 (6 bases). Deletions cut 6 bases from V and 2 bases from J, with 14 bases between. The CDR3 contains 14 residues. In germline, CDR1 is ENHRY, CDR2 SYGVKD.

The V and J genes are TRBV15 and TRBJ2-7, with 8 positions matching TRBD1. The V gene end was trimmed by 0 bases and the J gene end by 7 bases; junction bases not matched to a gene: 11. The CDR3 is made up of 16 amino acids. Germline lookup yields CDR1 LNHNV and CDR2 YYDKDF (reference sequence). DNA of the CDR3: TGTGCCACCAGCAGAGATCGAACAGGCAGGGGGCTTGAGCAGTACTTC. This encodes CATSRDRTGRGLEQYF.